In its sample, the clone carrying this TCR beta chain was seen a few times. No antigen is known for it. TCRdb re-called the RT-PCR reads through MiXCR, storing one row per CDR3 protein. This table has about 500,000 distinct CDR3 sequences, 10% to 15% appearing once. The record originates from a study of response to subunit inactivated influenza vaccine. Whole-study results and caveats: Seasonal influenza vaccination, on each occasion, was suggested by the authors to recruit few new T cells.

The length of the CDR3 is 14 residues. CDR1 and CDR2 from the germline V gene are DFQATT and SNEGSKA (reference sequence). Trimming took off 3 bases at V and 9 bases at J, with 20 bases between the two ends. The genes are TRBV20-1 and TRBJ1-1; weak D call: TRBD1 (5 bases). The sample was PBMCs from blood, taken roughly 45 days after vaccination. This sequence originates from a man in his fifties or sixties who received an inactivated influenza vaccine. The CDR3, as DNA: TGCAGTGCTAGTGGCAGGGAAGGGGAGAGTAAAGCTTTCTTT. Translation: CSASGREGESKAFF.